The 22 T cell receptor beta chains listed next were all sequenced from one sample in a study of T cell repertoires in cytomegalovirus infection. TCRdb ran MiXCR on the reads and lists one entry per CDR3 protein. The table shows a few hundred thousand distinct CDR3 sequences, with about 26% occurring only once. Sample: PBMCs. The source is a human donor in good health (CMV status not recorded). Some clones in this sample may be carry-over from other donors' samples.

V usage is TRBV2 and J usage is TRBJ1-1; no firm D call. Germline values: CDR1 SNHLY, CDR2 FYNNEI. V lost 2 bases and J 8 bases, leaving 6 bases between the germline ends. The CDR3 has 11 residues. CDR3 amino acids: CASSETLEAFF. The CDR3 DNA sequence: TGTGCCAGCAGTGAAACACTGGAAGCTTTCTTT.

V and J are TRBV9 and TRBJ2-6; D is uncertain. Germline-derived CDR1 and CDR2 are SGDLS and YYNGEE. The CDR3 is 15 amino acids. Between the trimmed V and J ends, which lost 3 bases and 0 bases, there was a span of 7 bases. CDR3: CASSAQASGANVLTF. The CDR3 nucleotides are TGTGCCAGCAGCGCGCAGGCCTCTGGGGCCAACGTCCTGACTTTC.

This clonotype turned up a few times. The V and J genes are TRBV6-1 and TRBJ2-1; 8 nucleotides align to TRBD2. J gave up 0 bases and V 3 bases, and 4 bases lay outside the gene matches. The CDR3 has 16 amino acids. Germline-derived CDR1 and CDR2 are MNHNS and SASEGT. The CDR3 nucleotides read TGTGCCAGCAGTGACGGGGGGGGGAGCTCCTACAATGAGCAGTTCTTC. Amino acid sequence: CASSDGGGSSYNEQFF.

V is TRBV4-1 and J is TRBJ2-1; perhaps TRBD2 as D (6 bases). Germline V lookup: CDR1 MGHRA, CDR2 YSYEKL. This CDR3 spans 17 amino acids. The V gene lost 4 bases and the J gene lost 0 bases, with 16 bases spanning the gap. The CDR3 reads CASSRLPGVSSYNEQFF. The CDR3 DNA follows: TGCGCCAGCAGCCGGCTGCCGGGAGTGAGCTCCTACAATGAGCAGTTCTTC.

V gene TRBV30 combines with J gene TRBJ2-1, with D hard to call. V lost 0 bases, J lost 7 bases, and 19 bases lay in between. The germline V gene has CDR1 GTSNPN and CDR2 SVGIG (reference sequence). The CDR3 has 16 amino acids. The CDR3 protein is CAWSVPEILSRNEQFF. CDR3 DNA sequence: TGTGCCTGGAGTGTACCCGAGATTTTAAGTAGGAATGAGCAGTTCTTC.

V and J are TRBV12-3 or TRBV12-4 and TRBJ2-2, with 7 positions matching TRBD1. V dropped 4 bases and J dropped 8; count of bases not matched to a gene: 10. The CDR3 consists of 15 residues. CDR3 residues: CASSSRGTLPGELFF. The CDR3, as DNA: TGTGCCAGCAGTTCCAGGGGGACCCTCCCAGGGGAGCTGTTTTTT.

A few counts support this clonotype. The V gene is TRBV5-1, the J gene TRBJ2-3, with TRBD2 as a possible D gene (6 bases). This CDR3 region has 15 residues. Germline assignment: CDR1 SGHRS and CDR2 YFSETQ. V shed 4 bases and J shed 0 bases, with 12 bases lying between them. The CDR3 region is CASSPGSASTDTQYF. CDR3 sequence (DNA): TGCGCCAGCAGCCCCGGGAGTGCTAGCACAGATACGCAGTATTTT.

This clonotype was picked up many times. This chain connects TRBV7-2 to TRBJ1-3; D gene uncertain. V was cut by 5 bases and J by 2 bases, with 13 bases left in between. The germline CDR1 and CDR2 sequences are SGHTA and FQGNSA. The CDR3 spans 15 residues. The CDR3 loop reads CASSATRFAGNTIYF. DNA of the CDR3: TGTGCCAGCAGCGCCACCCGATTCGCTGGAAACACCATATATTTT.

The chain is built from TRBV20-1 and TRBJ2-6; 7 nucleotides agree with TRBD2. J was trimmed by 0 bases and V by 1 base; bases with no gene match: 6. CDR1 is DFQATT and CDR2 is SNEGSKA in the germline V gene (reference sequence). The length of the CDR3 is 17 residues. CDR3 sequence reads: CSARGSGPISGANVLTF. Written as DNA, the CDR3 is TGCAGTGCTAGAGGTAGCGGGCCGATCTCTGGGGCCAACGTCCTGACTTTC.

The CDR3 DNA is TGTGCCAGCAGCTTAGCTGAAGGCAGGGTATACGAGCAGTACTTC. Residues: CASSLAEGRVYEQYF. The genes are TRBV7-2 and TRBJ2-7, with D possibly TRBD1 on 5 matching bases. Germline lookup yields CDR1 SGHTA and CDR2 FQGNSA. The CDR3 has 15 amino acids. V dropped 0 bases and J dropped 4 bases, with 13 bases sitting between them. The full variable domain, completed using reference TRBV7-2 and TRBJ2-7, is GAGVSQSPSNKVTEKGKDVELRCDPISGHTALYWYRQSLGQGLEFLIYFQGNSAPDKSGLPSDRFSAERTGGSVSTLTIQRTQQEDSAVYLCASSLAEGRVYEQYFGPGTRLTVT.

The chain has TRBV12-5 and TRBJ2-3; unclear D gene. Trimming removed 2 bases at V and 2 bases at J, with 5 bases between. CDR3 size: 13 residues. Germline V CDR1 and CDR2: LGHNT, FRNRAP. Here the CDR3 DNA reads TGTGCTAGTGGTTTGCCCAACACAGATACGCAGTATTTT. Encoded protein: CASGLPNTDTQYF.

The chain uses TRBV4-3 and TRBJ1-1, with D tentatively TRBD1 (5 bases). The germline V gene encodes CDR1 LGHNA and CDR2 YSLEER. Trimming cost V 1 base and J 0 bases, with 12 bases left between them. The CDR3 totals 16 residues. CDR3 in amino acids: CASSQVGAGMNTEAFF. CDR3 DNA sequence: TGCGCCAGCAGCCAAGTGGGAGCAGGGATGAACACTGAAGCTTTCTTT.

This clonotype was detected only once. The rearrangement links TRBV2 to TRBJ2-1; TRBD2 might be the D (6 bases). The CDR3 consists of 12 residues. The germline gives CDR1 SNHLY, CDR2 FYNNEI. The chain's CDR3 is CASGQDYNEQFF. DNA of the CDR3: TGTGCTAGCGGCCAGGACTACAATGAGCAGTTCTTC.

V gene TRBV5-6 combines with J gene TRBJ1-2; 8 bases line up with TRBD1. The CDR3 extends over 17 amino acids. Germline-derived CDR1 and CDR2 are SGHDT and YYEEEE. J lost 0 bases, V lost 3 bases, and 10 bases had no gene match. The DNA for the CDR3 is TGTGCCAGCAGCTCCGGGACAGGACCAGGCTCTAACTATGGCTACACCTTC. Protein sequence: CASSSGTGPGSNYGYTF.

The rearrangement joins TRBV6-2 or TRBV6-3 to TRBJ2-3, with D uncertain. There are 13 residues in the CDR3. The germline V gene encodes CDR1 MNHEY and CDR2 SVGEGT. V lost 8 bases, J lost 4 bases, and 13 bases lay in between. CDR3 sequence reads: CASSKYESDTQYF. CDR3 coding DNA: TGTGCCAGCTCTAAGTACGAGTCAGATACGCAGTATTTT.

This clonotype was counted many times. The rearrangement joins TRBV7-2 to TRBJ2-1; TRBD2 aligns across 11 bases. The ends lost 0 bases at V and 6 bases at J; junction bases unmatched: 1. There are 15 residues in the CDR3. The germline V gene encodes CDR1 SGHTA and CDR2 FQGNSA. The CDR3 DNA follows: TGTGCCAGCAGCTTAGCTAGCGGGAGGGCCAATGAGCAGTTCTTC. It yields the protein CASSLASGRANEQFF.

This clonotype was seen at least ten times. J is TRBJ1-5 and V is TRBV19, with TRBD1 matching 9 bases. V shed 5 bases and J 4 bases; nucleotides not matched to a gene: 6. This CDR3 has 15 amino acids. Germline V gives CDR1 LNHDA, CDR2 SQIVND (reference sequence). The CDR3 sequence is CASSYRTGANQPQHF. CDR3 DNA sequence: TGTGCCAGTAGTTATCGGACAGGGGCAAATCAGCCCCAGCATTTT.

The sample holds many counts of this clonotype. V usage is TRBV7-6 and J usage is TRBJ2-3, with unresolved D. The CDR3 consists of 13 residues. V lost 5 bases and J lost 3, with 9 bases in between. CDR1 SGHVS and CDR2 FNYEAQ come from the germline V gene. The CDR3 region is CASSPVTTDTQYF. As DNA, the CDR3 is TGTGCCAGCAGCCCAGTTACGACAGATACGCAGTATTTT.

The chain carries TRBV20-1 and TRBJ2-5, with D possibly being TRBD1 (5 bases). The germline V and J ends were trimmed by 0 bases and 5 bases, with 13 bases remaining between them. CDR3 length: 14 amino acids. CDR1 and CDR2 from the germline V gene are DFQATT and SNEGSKA (reference sequence). The CDR3 DNA sequence: TGCAGTGCTAGAGATTTGAAGGGGCTGGAGACCCAGTACTTC. This codes for CSARDLKGLETQYF.

This clonotype has at least ten counts. V is TRBV2 and J is TRBJ2-7; D is ambiguous. V lost 2 bases and J lost 4, with 15 bases in between. This CDR3 has 15 amino acids. Germline CDR1 SNHLY, CDR2 FYNNEI. This chain's CDR3 is CASSERRAGPYEQYF. CDR3 sequence (DNA): TGTGCCAGCAGTGAAAGACGGGCCGGGCCGTACGAGCAGTACTTC.

CDR3 sequence (DNA): TGTGCCAGTAGTATGGGCCTTAACTATGGCTACACCTTC. It translates to CASSMGLNYGYTF. The J gene is TRBJ1-2, the V gene TRBV19; D unclear. Germline lookup yields CDR1 LNHDA and CDR2 SQIVND (reference sequence). This CDR3 region has 13 residues. V was trimmed by 3 bases and J by 1 base, leaving 6 bases between them. Together with reference TRBV19 and TRBJ1-2, the CDR3 gives the full variable domain: DGGITQSPKYLFRKEGQNVTLSCEQNLNHDAMYWYRQDPGQGLRLIYYSQIVNDFQKGDIAEGYSVSREKKESFPLTVTSAQKNPTAFYLCASSMGLNYGYTFGSGTRLTVV.

This clonotype has just a few counts. V usage is TRBV7-6 and J usage is TRBJ2-5; D might be TRBD2 (5 bases). From germline, CDR1 is SGHVS and CDR2 FNYEAQ. CDR3 length equals 13 residues. V gave up 0 bases and J gave up 5 bases, with 7 bases separating them. The CDR3, as DNA: TGTGCCAGCAGCTTAGCGAGGGTGGAGACCCAGTACTTC. This sequence encodes CASSLARVETQYF.